Listed below are T cell receptor beta chains from one sample, sequenced in a study of cytomegalovirus exposure and HLA in healthy donors. Profiling relied on immunoSEQ multiplex PCR, and the TCRdb table lists in-frame clones only, not all of them. The repertoire holds about 120,000 clones, with 70% to 80% as singletons. Sequencing was performed on PBMCs. The receptors come from a woman in her thirties or forties in good health and CMV-seropositive. CDR3s include the opening cysteine and the closing phenylalanine or tryptophan. Each record gives: J gene, D gene, V gene, clone size, CDR3 protein, CDR3 DNA. D genes are given only for firm matches. Only part of the rows carry a size: once, few, many, or a class if the clone is expanded.

J gene: TRBJ1-2
D gene: TRBD1
V gene: TRBV6-5
clone size: -
CDR3 protein: CASRNRGSHYGYTF
CDR3 DNA: TGTGCCAGCAGAAACAGGGGGTCGCACTATGGCTACACCTTC

J gene: TRBJ1-6
D gene: TRBD1
V gene: TRBV12-5
clone size: -
CDR3 protein: CASGSRTGSSPLHF
CDR3 DNA: TGTGCTAGTGGTTCCCGGACAGGTAGTTCACCCCTCCACTTT

J gene: TRBJ1-6
D gene: -
V gene: TRBV19
clone size: -
CDR3 protein: CASTSPRAYNSPLHF
CDR3 DNA: TGTGCCAGTACCTCACCCCGGGCCTATAATTCACCCCTCCACTTT

J gene: TRBJ1-2
D gene: -
V gene: TRBV5-1
clone size: -
CDR3 protein: CASSPPGYGYTF
CDR3 DNA: TGCGCCAGCAGCCCGCCAGGGTACGGCTACACCTTC

J gene: TRBJ1-5
D gene: -
V gene: TRBV7-8
clone size: -
CDR3 protein: CASSTQGGQPQHF
CDR3 DNA: TGTGCCAGCAGCACTCAGGGCGGTCAGCCCCAGCATTTT

J gene: TRBJ1-2
D gene: -
V gene: TRBV7-8
clone size: -
CDR3 protein: CASSLTGTISNYGYTF
CDR3 DNA: TGTGCCAGCAGCTTAACAGGGACGATTTCGAACTATGGCTACACCTTC

J gene: TRBJ2-5
D gene: -
V gene: TRBV7-8
clone size: once
CDR3 protein: CASSLPSGETQYF
CDR3 DNA: TGTGCCAGCAGCTTACCCTCAGGAGAGACCCAGTACTTC

J gene: TRBJ2-3
D gene: -
V gene: TRBV2
clone size: -
CDR3 protein: CASSDPADTDTQYF
CDR3 DNA: TGTGCCAGCAGTGATCCAGCGGATACAGATACGCAGTATTTT

J gene: TRBJ1-6
D gene: -
V gene: TRBV2
clone size: -
CDR3 protein: CASSGGSETNSPLHF
CDR3 DNA: TGTGCCAGCAGTGGAGGCAGTGAAACTAATTCACCCCTCCACTTT

J gene: TRBJ2-5
D gene: TRBD2
V gene: TRBV9
clone size: -
CDR3 protein: CASSVGVGGMQETQYF
CDR3 DNA: TGTGCCAGCAGCGTAGGGGTCGGGGGGATGCAAGAGACCCAGTACTTC

J gene: TRBJ2-1
D gene: -
V gene: TRBV18
clone size: -
CDR3 protein: CASSHRDRSYNEQFF
CDR3 DNA: TGTGCCAGCTCGCATAGAGACAGGTCCTACAATGAGCAGTTCTTC

J gene: TRBJ2-7
D gene: TRBD1
V gene: TRBV5-1
clone size: -
CDR3 protein: CASSSTGDRGSREQYF
CDR3 DNA: TGCGCCAGCAGCTCCACAGGGGACAGGGGGAGTCGCGAGCAGTACTTC

J gene: TRBJ2-5
D gene: TRBD2
V gene: TRBV7-3
clone size: -
CDR3 protein: CASSLIAGGPKQTQYF
CDR3 DNA: TGTGCCAGCAGCTTAATAGCGGGGGGGCCCAAACAGACCCAGTACTTC

J gene: TRBJ1-3
D gene: -
V gene: TRBV20-1
clone size: few
CDR3 protein: CSPYSGNTIYF
CDR3 DNA: TGCAGCCCGTACTCTGGAAACACCATATATTTT

J gene: TRBJ2-7
D gene: TRBD2
V gene: TRBV2
clone size: -
CDR3 protein: CASSVIREGEQYF
CDR3 DNA: TGTGCCAGCAGTGTTATCAGGGAGGGTGAGCAGTACTTC

J gene: TRBJ1-2
D gene: -
V gene: TRBV7-8
clone size: few
CDR3 protein: CASSQYRAGNYGYTF
CDR3 DNA: TGTGCCAGCAGCCAATACAGGGCCGGGAACTATGGCTACACCTTC